This entry lists 32 T cell receptor beta chains sequenced from one sample in a study of blood T cell repertoires in COVID-19. Here immunoSEQ multiplex PCR was the method, and the copy in TCRdb shows in-frame clones only, minus some. The table records 55,000 to 75,000 clones, approximately 86% of them present only once. Material for sequencing was peripheral blood. These receptors all stem from a human donor with active COVID-19. The donor label of this sample is uncertain.

V and J are TRBV2 and TRBJ1-4, with 9 bases identical to TRBD1. CDR3 length equals 16 residues. Trimming at V came to 3 bases and at J to 8 bases, leaving 10 bases not matched to a gene. CDR1 is SNHLY, CDR2 FYNNEI, per germline. The CDR3 here is CASSDLGDREGEKLFF. The CDR3 DNA is TGTGCCAGCAGTGACCTTGGGGACAGGGAAGGGGAAAAACTGTTTTTT.

This CDR3 reads CASSQGNGRIQETQYF. CDR3 sequence (DNA): TGCGCCAGCAGCCAAGGCAACGGGAGGATCCAAGAGACCCAGTACTTC. The chain carries TRBV4-1 and TRBJ2-5, with 7 bases lining up with TRBD2. This CDR3 region has 16 residues. With V trimmed by 1 base and J by 1 base, 6 bases remained unmatched. From germline, CDR1 is MGHRA and CDR2 YSYEKL.

This clone was counted between two and nine times. This chain uses TRBV9 with TRBJ2-3; D gene ambiguous. V dropped 4 bases and J dropped 4 bases, with 10 bases sitting between them. Germline V gene sequence: CDR1 SGDLS, CDR2 YYNGEE. The length of the CDR3 is 13 residues. The CDR3 nucleotides are TGTGCCAGCAGCCCCCAGGTCGCAGATACGCAGTATTTT. Encoded protein: CASSPQVADTQYF. Full variable domain (remainder filled in from reference TRBV9 and TRBJ2-3): DSGVTQTPKHLITATGQRVTLRCSPRSGDLSVYWYQQSLDQGLQFLIQYYNGEERAKGNILERFSAQQFPDLHSELNLSSLELGDSALYFCASSPQVADTQYFGPGTRLTVL.

This rearrangement joins TRBV4-2 to TRBJ1-1, with TRBD1 matching over 9 bases. J was trimmed by 5 bases and V by 1 base; bases with no gene match: 5. The CDR3 consists of 15 residues. The germline CDR1 and CDR2 sequences are LGHNA and YNFKEQ. The CDR3 reads CASSQVGQGKTEAFF. The CDR3 coding sequence is TGTGCCAGCAGCCAAGTAGGACAGGGGAAGACTGAAGCTTTCTTT.

The chain uses TRBV29-1 and TRBJ1-1; D not certain. Germline CDR1 reads SQVTM; CDR2 reads ANQGSEA. The CDR3 has 13 residues. The germline V and J ends were trimmed by 6 bases and 2 bases, with 13 bases remaining between them. The CDR3 sequence is CSVMRQINTEAFF. In nucleotides, the CDR3 is TGCAGCGTCATGAGGCAGATTAACACTGAAGCTTTCTTT.

The chain couples TRBV5-1 to TRBJ1-1; the D is unclear. CDR1 and CDR2 (germline): SGHRS, YFSETQ. The V gene lost 0 bases and the J gene lost 3 bases, with 12 bases spanning the gap. This CDR3 contains 15 residues. DNA of the CDR3: TGCGCCAGCAGCTTGGAGGCTCCTACAGACACTGAAGCTTTCTTT. It yields the protein CASSLEAPTDTEAFF.

The V gene is TRBV5-1, the J gene TRBJ2-1; the match to TRBD1 covers 7 bases. Germline values: CDR1 SGHRS, CDR2 YFSETQ. Trimming took 4 bases from V and 1 from J; bases not matched to a gene: 5. This CDR3 has 15 amino acids. DNA for the CDR3: TGCGCCAGCAGCCTCCACAGGGGATCCTACAATGAGCAGTTCTTC. It encodes CASSLHRGSYNEQFF.

This CDR3 is CASSASTSGSSYEQYF. In DNA, the CDR3 is TGTGCCAGCAGCGCCTCTACTAGCGGGTCCTCCTACGAGCAGTACTTC. J is TRBJ2-7 and V is TRBV7-2; 9 bases map to TRBD2. The CDR3 extends over 16 amino acids. The V segment lost 5 bases and the J segment 0 bases; nucleotides outside the gene matches: 8. Germline lookup yields CDR1 SGHTA and CDR2 FQGNSA.

The chain couples TRBV4-3 to TRBJ2-7; a possible D gene is TRBD1 (6 bases). V lost 0 bases and J 6 bases, leaving 9 bases between the germline ends. CDR1 is LGHNA, CDR2 YSLEER, per germline. The CDR3 totals 13 residues. CDR3 amino acids: CASSQDRGTEQYF. DNA for the CDR3: TGCGCCAGCAGCCAAGACAGGGGTACCGAGCAGTACTTC.

This sequence joins TRBV19 and TRBJ2-3, with TRBD2 matching 8 bases. V shed 4 bases and J 1 base; nucleotides not matched to a gene: 7. Germline lookup yields CDR1 LNHDA and CDR2 SQIVND (reference sequence). The CDR3 is made up of 16 amino acids. The CDR3 region has the DNA TGTGCCAGTAGTACCAGCGGGGGCTGGGGCACAGATACGCAGTATTTT. It encodes CASSTSGGWGTDTQYF. Filled out from reference TRBV19 and TRBJ2-3, the complete variable domain reads DGGITQSPKYLFRKEGQNVTLSCEQNLNHDAMYWYRQDPGQGLRLIYYSQIVNDFQKGDIAEGYSVSREKKESFPLTVTSAQKNPTAFYLCASSTSGGWGTDTQYFGPGTRLTVL.

The chain carries TRBV19 and TRBJ2-7, with TRBD2 matching 8 bases. Trimming at V came to 2 bases and at J to 7 bases, leaving 10 bases not matched to a gene. Germline assignment: CDR1 LNHDA and CDR2 SQIVND (reference sequence). The CDR3 is made up of 15 amino acids. The chain's CDR3 is CASSIRAGARGEQYF. The CDR3 DNA is TGTGCCAGTAGTATAAGAGCGGGAGCCCGGGGGGAGCAGTACTTC.

The V and J genes are TRBV19 and TRBJ2-6, with a weak D call TRBD1 (5 bases). This CDR3 comprises 16 residues. The V gene lost 9 bases and the J gene lost 1 base, with 16 bases spanning the gap. The germline V gene encodes CDR1 LNHDA and CDR2 SQIVND (reference sequence). The CDR3 sequence is CASRYTGFSGANVLTF. In nucleotides, the CDR3 is TGTGCCAGCCGCTATACAGGTTTTTCTGGGGCCAACGTCCTGACTTTC.

The V call is TRBV5-1, the J call TRBJ1-4; 7 bases fit TRBD1. Germline V lookup: CDR1 SGHRS, CDR2 YFSETQ. Trimming cost V 4 bases and J 11 bases; bases outside gene matches: 14. The CDR3 sequence is 15 residues long. CDR3 DNA sequence: TGCGCCAGCAGCCTGGATACAGGGGCCCAGCGGAAACTGTTTTTT. Amino acids: CASSLDTGAQRKLFF.

J is TRBJ2-1 and V is TRBV2; D not certain. The CDR3 extends over 11 amino acids. With 4 bases removed from V and 9 bases from J, the gap between germline ends came to 7 bases. Germline V gene lookup returns CDR1 SNHLY and CDR2 FYNNEI. The CDR3 DNA reads TGTGCCAGCAGTGGGTGGGCTGAGCAGTTCTTC. This translates into CASSGWAEQFF.

The rearrangement joins TRBV5-6 to TRBJ2-3; 11 nucleotides line up with TRBD2. J gave up 5 bases and V 0 bases, and 5 bases lay outside the gene matches. The CDR3 consists of 16 residues. Germline V CDR1 and CDR2: SGHDT, YYEEEE. The chain's CDR3 is CASSLGSGRALDTQYF. In DNA, the CDR3 is TGTGCCAGCAGCTTGGGTAGCGGGAGGGCCTTAGATACGCAGTATTTT.

The chain has TRBV11-2 and TRBJ2-7; 10 nucleotides align to TRBD2. This CDR3 is 15 amino acids long. V was clipped by 5 bases and J by 5 bases; unmatched bases: 9. CDR1 and CDR2 (germline): SGHAT, FQNNGV. The CDR3 region has the DNA TGTGCCAGCAGCACCGCTAGCGGGGGTTGGAACGAGCAGTACTTC. Amino acid sequence: CASSTASGGWNEQYF.

The rearrangement links TRBV7-2 to TRBJ2-3, with 12 positions matching TRBD2. The CDR3 totals 17 residues. With 6 bases clipped from V and 7 bases from J, the junction kept 14 bases outside the gene matches. Per the germline V gene, CDR1 is SGHTA and CDR2 is FQGNSA. CDR3 protein: CASRDRPTSGRKNTQYF. CDR3 bases: TGTGCCAGCAGGGATCGGCCGACTAGCGGGAGAAAAAATACGCAGTATTTT. The entire variable domain, with the rest obtained from reference TRBV7-2 and TRBJ2-3, is as follows: GAGVSQSPSNKVTEKGKDVELRCDPISGHTALYWYRQSLGQGLEFLIYFQGNSAPDKSGLPSDRFSAERTGGSVSTLTIQRTQQEDSAVYLCASRDRPTSGRKNTQYFGPGTRLTVL.

This chain connects TRBV6-5 to TRBJ1-1; possible D gene TRBD1, 6 bases. CDR1 MNHEY and CDR2 SVGAGI come from the germline V gene. Trimming took off 5 bases at V and 4 bases at J, with 14 bases between the two ends. The CDR3 has 14 residues. The CDR3 sequence: CASSHRDPATEAFF. Written as DNA, the CDR3 is TGTGCCAGCAGTCACAGGGACCCTGCCACTGAAGCTTTCTTT.

This chain uses TRBV9 with TRBJ1-3, with a tentative D call TRBD1 (6 bases). The CDR3 spans 16 residues. The V gene lost 3 bases and the J gene lost 3 bases, with 16 bases spanning the gap. Germline CDR1 and CDR2: SGDLS and YYNGEE. CDR3 sequence reads: CASSGLTQGYGNTIYF. CDR3 nucleotides: TGTGCCAGCAGCGGATTAACTCAGGGGTATGGAAACACCATATATTTT.

This chain uses TRBV9 with TRBJ1-3, with D possibly being TRBD1 (5 bases). Between the trimmed V and J ends, which lost 2 bases and 0 bases, there was a span of 6 bases. The CDR3 contains 14 residues. Germline V CDR1 and CDR2: SGDLS, YYNGEE. CDR3: CASSVDTSGNTIYF. The CDR3, as DNA: TGTGCCAGCAGCGTGGACACCTCTGGAAACACCATATATTTT.

The chain links TRBV24-1 to TRBJ2-2; D is perhaps TRBD2 (6 bases). The CDR3 length is 15 residues. The germline V and J ends were trimmed by 5 bases and 6 bases, with 15 bases remaining between them. From germline, CDR1 is KGHDR and CDR2 SFDVKD. The CDR3 nucleotides read TGTGCCACCAGTGTTGGGGGGAAAGGTGCCGGGGAGCTGTTTTTT. Translated, it gives CATSVGGKGAGELFF.

This clone was seen just once. This sequence joins TRBV4-2 and TRBJ2-1, with 8 bases that match TRBD2. The CDR3 extends over 18 amino acids. Trimming took 5 bases from V and 4 from J; bases not matched to a gene: 16. Germline lookup yields CDR1 LGHNA and CDR2 YNFKEQ. In DNA, the CDR3 is TGTGCCAGCAGCACACAAACGGGGGGGCCGCAAATGTACAATGAGCAGTTCTTC. It translates to CASSTQTGGPQMYNEQFF.

The rearrangement uses TRBV28 and TRBJ2-1, with 7 bases lining up with TRBD1. With 6 bases clipped from V and 10 bases from J, the junction kept 12 bases outside the gene matches. The germline CDR1 and CDR2 sequences are MDHEN and SYDVKM. The CDR3 is made up of 14 amino acids. CDR3 sequence: CASRGQPREGEQFF. DNA of the CDR3: TGTGCCAGCAGGGGACAGCCCAGGGAAGGGGAGCAGTTCTTC.

The V call is TRBV21-1, the J call TRBJ2-5; the table assigns TRBD1, which was not confirmed against the DNA. TRBV21-1 is described as a pseudogene. The CDR3 has 19 residues. In DNA form, the CDR3 reads TGTGCCAGCAGCAAATCGTTCTCTACAGGGGGCGACGTTAAAGAGACCCAGTACTTC. It translates to CASSKSFSTGGDVKETQYF.

This clone is classed as medium-sized. V is TRBV5-1 and J is TRBJ1-1, with 10 nucleotides matching TRBD1. There are 13 residues in the CDR3. CDR1 is SGHRS and CDR2 is YFSETQ in the germline V gene. The V gene end was trimmed by 2 bases and the J gene end by 8 bases; junction bases not matched to a gene: 3. CDR3 sequence: CASSFGQGVEAFF. The CDR3, as DNA: TGCGCCAGCAGCTTCGGACAGGGGGTCGAAGCTTTCTTT.

J is TRBJ1-2 and V is TRBV19; 11 positions agree with TRBD1. CDR1 is LNHDA, CDR2 SQIVND, per germline (reference sequence). Trimming removed 3 bases from V and 7 bases from J; junction bases left unmatched: 13. The CDR3 has 17 residues. This CDR3 reads CASSIIPGQGAMVGYTF. Here the CDR3 DNA reads TGTGCCAGTAGTATTATCCCAGGACAGGGGGCAATGGTTGGCTACACCTTC. The full variable domain, in which reference TRBV19 and TRBJ1-2 provide the parts outside the CDR3, is DGGITQSPKYLFRKEGQNVTLSCEQNLNHDAMYWYRQDPGQGLRLIYYSQIVNDFQKGDIAEGYSVSREKKESFPLTVTSAQKNPTAFYLCASSIIPGQGAMVGYTFGSGTRLTVV.

V and J are TRBV5-1 and TRBJ1-1, with D hard to call. V dropped 0 bases and J dropped 3 bases, with 12 bases sitting between them. Germline assignment: CDR1 SGHRS and CDR2 YFSETQ. The CDR3 covers 15 residues. The CDR3: CASSLGGSRYTEAFF. The CDR3 nucleotides read TGCGCCAGCAGCTTGGGCGGCAGCCGATACACTGAAGCTTTCTTT.

This clone was seen once. The rearrangement uses TRBV7-2 and TRBJ1-6; no reliable D call. V lost 3 bases and J lost 7, with 13 bases in between. The CDR3 totals 15 residues. Looked up from germline, CDR1 is SGHTA and CDR2 is FQGNSA. The DNA for the CDR3 is TGTGCCAGCAGCTTTTCCAGAAACCCAAATTCACCCCTCCACTTT. Amino acids: CASSFSRNPNSPLHF.

Comments on this clone: Compared with germline, one end of the junction differs, possibly owing to a read error. This sequence joins TRBV9 and TRBJ1-1; D gene unclear. Germline V lookup: CDR1 SGDLS, CDR2 YYNGEE. CDR3 length equals 14 residues. As DNA, the CDR3 is TGTGCCAGCAGCACAACCTCGGGGAACGCTGAAGCTTTCTTT. Its translation is CASSTTSGNAEAFF.

V usage is TRBV19 and J usage is TRBJ1-6; D perhaps matches TRBD1 (6 bases). CDR1 and CDR2 from the germline V gene are LNHDA and SQIVND (reference sequence). V was clipped by 10 bases and J by 8 bases, with 15 bases between them. The CDR3 totals 13 residues. The CDR3 DNA reads TGTGCCACCCAGGACAGCGCTTATTCACCCCTCCACTTT. The encoded protein is CATQDSAYSPLHF.

J is TRBJ1-1 and V is TRBV20-1; D might be TRBD1 (5 bases). Germline values: CDR1 DFQATT, CDR2 SNEGSKA (reference sequence). V was shortened by 6 bases and J by 7 bases, with 12 bases between the two germline ends. CDR3 length: 11 amino acids. CDR3 sequence: CSAEQAIEAFF. CDR3 DNA sequence: TGCAGTGCCGAACAGGCCATTGAAGCTTTCTTT.

This chain uses TRBV28 with TRBJ2-4; a weak D match, TRBD1 (5 bases). This CDR3 is built from 15 residues. The germline V and J ends were trimmed by 5 bases and 1 base, with 12 bases remaining between them. Germline-derived CDR1 and CDR2 are MDHEN and SYDVKM. CDR3 amino acids: CASSNPGSAKNIQYF. CDR3 bases: TGTGCCAGCAGTAATCCAGGGTCGGCCAAAAACATTCAGTACTTC.